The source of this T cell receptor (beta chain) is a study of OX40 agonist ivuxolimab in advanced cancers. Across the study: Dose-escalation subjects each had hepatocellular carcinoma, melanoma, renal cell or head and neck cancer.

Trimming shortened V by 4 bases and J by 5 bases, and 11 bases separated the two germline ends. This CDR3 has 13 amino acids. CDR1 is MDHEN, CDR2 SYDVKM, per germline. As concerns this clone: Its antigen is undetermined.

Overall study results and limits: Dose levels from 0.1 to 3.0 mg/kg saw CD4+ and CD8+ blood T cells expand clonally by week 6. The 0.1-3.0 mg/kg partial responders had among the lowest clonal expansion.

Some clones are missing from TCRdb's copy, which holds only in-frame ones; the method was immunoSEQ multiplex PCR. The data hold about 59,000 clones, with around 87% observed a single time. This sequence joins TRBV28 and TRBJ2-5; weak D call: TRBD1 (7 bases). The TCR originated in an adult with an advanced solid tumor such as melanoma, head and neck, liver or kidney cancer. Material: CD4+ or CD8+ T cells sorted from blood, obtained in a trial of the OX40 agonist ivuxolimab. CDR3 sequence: CASSWTGGETQYF. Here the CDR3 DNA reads TGTGCCAGCAGTTGGACAGGAGGGGAGACCCAGTACTTC.